This TCR beta chain was recorded in a study of cytomegalovirus exposure and HLA in healthy donors. 60 Vbeta and 13 Jbeta primers were used in PCR. Clones were sequenced by immunoSEQ multiplex PCR, and TCRdb holds only the in-frame ones, with some missing. The sample has some 200,000 clones, approximately 88% seen once. Germline CDR1 is MNHNS and CDR2 is SASEGT. Germline trimming cut 7 bases from V and 5 bases from J; bases unmatched to any gene: 9. The CDR3 contains 14 residues. Sample: PBMCs. The chain employs TRBV6-1 and TRBJ1-1, with 8 bases matching TRBD1. The TCR sequence derives from a woman aged 45 to 65 in good health and CMV-seropositive. The CDR3 spells CASILQGDWTEAFF. Here the CDR3 DNA reads TGTGCCAGCATTCTACAGGGGGATTGGACTGAAGCTTTCTTT.